Listed below are T cell receptor beta chains from one sample, sequenced in a study of shared clonotypes between healthy human individuals. Produced via immunoSEQ multiplex PCR; TCRdb's table is partial and in-frame only. The sample shows about 2 million clones, about 95% of them seen only once. The source material was naive CD4+ T cells sorted from blood. Receptor source: a man aged 18 to 29 in good health. CDR3s include the opening cysteine and the closing phenylalanine or tryptophan. D genes are given only for firm matches. Part of the rows lack a size; the others show once, few, many or a class for expanded clones.

V	D	J	size	DNA	CDR3
TRBV6-5	.	TRBJ1-2	.	TGTGCCAGCAGTTACTCCGGGGCGGGGAACTATGGCTACACCTTC	CASSYSGAGNYGYTF
TRBV4-1	TRBD1	TRBJ1-1	.	TGCGCCAGCAGCCAGAGGACAGGGAGTGCCGCTGAAGCTTTCTTT	CASSQRTGSAAEAFF
TRBV11-2	.	TRBJ2-7	.	TGTGCCAGCAGCTTAGGAACCGGGACCCCTTCCTACGAGCAGTACTTC	CASSLGTGTPSYEQYF
TRBV25-1	.	TRBJ2-1	.	TGTGCCAGCACCGGCTACAATGAGCAGTTCTTC	CASTGYNEQFF
TRBV7-9	.	TRBJ2-7	.	TGTGCCAGCAGCTTAGTCAGGCCCCCCTACGAGCAGTACTTC	CASSLVRPPYEQYF
TRBV18	TRBD2	TRBJ2-5	.	TGTGCCAGCTCACTCAGACTAGCGGGAGGGCCGCTAGAGACCCAGTACTTC	CASSLRLAGGPLETQYF
TRBV2	TRBD1	TRBJ1-5	.	TGTGCCAGCAGAGGGACAGACAGTACTTTAGCCCAGCATTTT	CASRGTDSTLAQHF
TRBV9	.	TRBJ2-1	.	TGTGCCAGCAGCGCTGGGACTTACAATGAGCAGTTCTTC	CASSAGTYNEQFF
TRBV7-9	.	TRBJ1-2	once	TGTGCCAGCAGCTTAGATCGCAGGTCTGATGGCTACACCTTC	CASSLDRRSDGYTF
TRBV19	TRBD1	TRBJ1-5	once	TGTGCCAGTAGTGGGACAGGGCCAGGGCCCCAGCATTTT	CASSGTGPGPQHF
TRBV30	.	TRBJ1-4	.	TGTGCCTGGAGTATGGACACGGCCAAGGGAAAACTGTTTTTT	CAWSMDTAKGKLFF
TRBV20-1	.	TRBJ2-1	.	TGCAGTGTATGGGGGAATGAGCAGTTCTTC	CSVWGNEQFF
TRBV15	.	TRBJ1-5	.	TGTGCCACCAGACCGCAGGGATATCAGCCCCAGCATTTT	CATRPQGYQPQHF
TRBV5-4	.	TRBJ1-3	.	TGTGCCAGCAGCTCGAGGGCTCTGAGCTCTGGAAACACCATATATTTT	CASSSRALSSGNTIYF
TRBV20-1	.	TRBJ1-4	.	TGCAGTGCCGGGGGTGGCGAAAAACTGTTTTTT	CSAGGGEKLFF
TRBV9	TRBD2	TRBJ2-1	once	TGTGCCAGCAGCGTAGCGGGAGGGCCCAATGAGCAGTTCTTC	CASSVAGGPNEQFF
TRBV30	.	TRBJ1-3	few	TGTGCCTGGATCGGGGAGTCGCATGGAAACACCATATATTTT	CAWIGESHGNTIYF
TRBV5-1	.	TRBJ1-2	.	TGCGCCAGCAGGGTCAGGGCGAATAACTATGGCTACACCTTC	CASRVRANNYGYTF
TRBV10-3	TRBD2	TRBJ2-3	once	TGTGCCGTCGGGGGGAGCACAGATACGCAGTATTTT	CAVGGSTDTQYF
TRBV6-5	.	TRBJ2-5	.	TGTGCCAGCAGTTACTCGTATGGCAACCAAGAGACCCAGTACTTC	CASSYSYGNQETQYF
TRBV10-3	.	TRBJ1-2	.	TGTGCCATCAGTTCGGCCTATGGCTACACCTTC	CAISSAYGYTF
TRBV7-3	TRBD1	TRBJ2-2	.	TGTGCCAGCAGCGGGACAGGGTTTTCAGGCGGGGAGCTGTTTTTT	CASSGTGFSGGELFF
TRBV6-1	.	TRBJ1-3	.	TGTGCCAGCAGTGAGGCTGGGGGCCTGAACACCATATATTTT	CASSEAGGLNTIYF
TRBV30	TRBD1	TRBJ2-1	.	TGTGCCTGGATGAAACGGCAGGGGGCGCGCAATGAGCAGTTCTTC	CAWMKRQGARNEQFF
TRBV28	.	TRBJ1-3	.	TGTGCCAGCAGTGAAGGAGATGGGGAGCGAAACACCATATATTTT	CASSEGDGERNTIYF
TRBV7-2	.	TRBJ2-7	.	TGTGCCAGCAGCTTACGCGCACATTCCTACGAGCAGTACTTC	CASSLRAHSYEQYF
TRBV7-9	.	TRBJ2-3	.	TGTGCCCATATCGATGTGGATACGCAGTATTTT	CAHIDVDTQYF
TRBV15	.	TRBJ2-7	.	TGTGCCACCAGCAGAGACCCCAGGGGCGAGCAGTACTTC	CATSRDPRGEQYF
TRBV4-3	TRBD2	TRBJ2-1	.	TGCGCCAGCAGCCAAGAGAGGGGACTAGCGGGAGGAATTAACAATGAGCAGTTCTTC	CASSQERGLAGGINNEQFF
TRBV18	.	TRBJ2-4	.	TGTGCCAGCTCCCCTACCGAGGGCATTCAGTACTTC	CASSPTEGIQYF
TRBV11-2	TRBD2	TRBJ2-1	.	TGTGCCTCCTCAGGAGTGACACTAGCGGGAGGCCCCTCCTACAATGAGCAGTTCTTC	CASSGVTLAGGPSYNEQFF
TRBV27	.	TRBJ1-5	.	TGTGCCAGCAGCCTCTCCGGGACACATAGCAATCAGCCCCAGCATTTT	CASSLSGTHSNQPQHF
TRBV6-5	.	TRBJ1-4	.	TGTGCCAGCAGTTACCCGGGAGAAAAACTGTTTTTT	CASSYPGEKLFF
TRBV2	.	TRBJ1-2	.	TGTGCCAGCAGTGGTGTCTATGGCTACACCTTC	CASSGVYGYTF
TRBV7-2	TRBD2	TRBJ2-1	.	TGTGCCAGCAGCTTAGCGGGAGGGCCTCACAATGAGCAGTTCTTC	CASSLAGGPHNEQFF
TRBV28	.	TRBJ1-3	.	TGTGCCAGCATCAACCGTCGCTCTGGAAACACCATATATTTT	CASINRRSGNTIYF
TRBV6-9	.	TRBJ2-7	once	TGTGCCATTCTTCTAAGGTACGAGCAGTACTTC	CAILLRYEQYF
TRBV5-1	.	TRBJ2-3	.	TGCGCCAGCAGGATCTCGGGACTCAACACAGATACGCAGTATTTT	CASRISGLNTDTQYF
TRBV18	TRBD2	TRBJ2-1	.	TGTGCCAGCTCTCGACCGTGGACTAGCGGGGGGTTCTACAATGAGCAGTTCTTC	CASSRPWTSGGFYNEQFF
TRBV6-6	TRBD1	TRBJ2-1	.	TGTGCCAGCAGCGGGGGACAGGATCTCTACAATGAGCAGTTCTTC	CASSGGQDLYNEQFF
TRBV5-6	.	TRBJ2-1	.	TGTGCCAGCAGCGCACCATACAATGAGCAGTTCTTC	CASSAPYNEQFF
TRBV19	TRBD1	TRBJ1-2	few	TGTGCCAGTAGTGTACAGGGGGGATTTGGCTACACCTTC	CASSVQGGFGYTF